The 27 T cell receptor beta chains presented below share a single source sample, sequenced in a study of T cell repertoires and leukemia-associated antigens. No antigen has been identified for these receptors. Each CDR3 protein gets one entry after TCRdb re-called the 5' RACE reads with MiXCR. The table shows roughly 12,000 distinct CDR3 sequences, with about 38% occurring only once. The sample taken for sequencing was CD3+ T cells sorted from blood and cultured. Receptors originate from a female donor in good health.

This clonotype qualifies as medium-sized (0.01 to 0.1%). This chain joins TRBV10-3 and TRBJ2-6, with TRBD1 matching 7 bases. The CDR3 is 15 amino acids. V dropped 8 bases and J dropped 1; count of bases not matched to a gene: 5. Germline values: CDR1 ENHRY, CDR2 SYGVKD. Here the CDR3 DNA reads TGTGCCATCCCTACAGGGGCGTCTGGGGCCAACGTCCTGACTTTC. It is translated as CAIPTGASGANVLTF.

This chain uses TRBV28 with TRBJ2-3; TRBD2 matches 7 bases. CDR3 length: 14 amino acids. V dropped 4 bases and J dropped 3; count of bases not matched to a gene: 4. The germline V gene encodes CDR1 MDHEN and CDR2 SYDVKM. CDR3 residues: CASSSPGGTDTQYF. For the CDR3, the DNA is TGTGCCAGCAGTTCCCCGGGGGGTACAGATACGCAGTATTTT.

This clonotype was found a few times. The CDR3 coding sequence is TGCGCCAGCAGCTTGGGACAGTACCAAGAGACCCAGTACTTC. Translated, it gives CASSLGQYQETQYF. V usage is TRBV5-1 and J usage is TRBJ2-5; maybe TRBD1 (5 bases). Germline lookup yields CDR1 SGHRS and CDR2 YFSETQ. The CDR3 runs 14 residues. The germline V and J ends were trimmed by 0 bases and 0 bases, with 6 bases remaining between them.

The chain links TRBV7-8 to TRBJ2-3; D possibly uses TRBD1 or TRBD2 (5 bases each). Per germline, CDR1 SGHVS and CDR2 FQNEAQ. The CDR3 has 14 amino acids. Trimming left V 2 bases short and J 8 bases short, with 14 bases between. CDR3 sequence: CASSLRDPARTQYF. The CDR3 coding sequence is TGTGCCAGCAGCTTAAGGGACCCAGCACGTACGCAGTATTTT.

By proportion, this clonotype is medium-sized (0.01 to 0.1%). The chain uses TRBV20-1 and TRBJ2-4, with 11 bases aligning to TRBD1. CDR1 DFQATT and CDR2 SNEGSKA come from the germline V gene (reference sequence). This CDR3 is 16 amino acids long. V lost 6 bases, J lost 8 bases, and 15 bases stayed unmatched. The DNA of the CDR3 is TGCAGTGCGTACCTCGGACAGGGGGCGTCAATCGACATTCAGTACTTC. Residues: CSAYLGQGASIDIQYF.

The chain employs TRBV10-3 and TRBJ1-1; TRBD1 agrees at 7 bases. The CDR3 is made up of 13 amino acids. Germline V gene lookup returns CDR1 ENHRY and CDR2 SYGVKD. Unmatched junction bases numbered 3, after V lost 7 bases and J lost 1 base. The DNA for the CDR3 is TGTGCCATCAAGGGACAGCAGAACACTGAAGCTTTCTTT. Translating gives CAIKGQQNTEAFF.

This clonotype was observed at least ten times. The V gene is TRBV7-9, the J gene TRBJ2-3; TRBD2 matches at 12 bases. V lost 6 bases to trimming and J lost 0 bases; unmatched junction nucleotides: 13. Germline-derived CDR1 and CDR2 are SEHNR and FQNEAQ (reference sequence). The CDR3 is made up of 19 amino acids. The DNA of the CDR3 is TGTGCCAGCAGGTGGACTAGCGGGAACCTCCTCGGTAGCACAGATACGCAGTATTTT. Translation: CASRWTSGNLLGSTDTQYF.

This rearrangement joins TRBV12-3 or TRBV12-4 to TRBJ1-2; possibly TRBD1 for D (5 bases). V was trimmed by 5 bases and J by 1 base, leaving 11 bases between them. The CDR3 is made up of 14 amino acids. CDR3 DNA: TGTGCCAGCAGTCCAGGACACTTTAACTATGGCTACACCTTC. It translates to CASSPGHFNYGYTF.

The chain is built from TRBV12-3 or TRBV12-4 and TRBJ2-1; 8 bases align to TRBD2. This CDR3 has 15 residues. After removal of 5 bases from V and 9 bases from J, the junction contained 12 bases not matched to a gene. The CDR3 loop reads CASSTEYLAGREQFF. The CDR3 coding sequence is TGTGCCAGCAGTACCGAATATTTAGCGGGACGTGAGCAGTTCTTC.

Concerning this clonotype itself: The junction shows a germline mismatch at one end, possibly a read error. The gene calls are TRBV20-1 and TRBJ2-7; 11 positions agree with TRBD2. The CDR3 spans 16 residues. Germline V gene sequence: CDR1 DFQATT, CDR2 SNEGSKA (reference sequence). The CDR3 region has the DNA TGCAGTGCCAGAGATTTAACCGGGACTAGCGGCTACGAGCAGTACTTC. It codes for CSARDLTGTSGYEQYF.

The sample holds a few counts of this clonotype. This chain joins TRBV29-1 and TRBJ2-7, with D possibly being TRBD1 or TRBD2 (5 bases each). Trimming removed 8 bases at V and 0 bases at J, with 14 bases between. The CDR3 runs to 13 residues. Germline assignment: CDR1 SQVTM and CDR2 ANQGSEA. CDR3 sequence: CSTRGDSSYEQYF. For the CDR3, the DNA is TGCAGCACCCGAGGGGATAGCTCCTACGAGCAGTACTTC.

This clonotype was observed at least ten times. V and J are TRBV11-3 and TRBJ2-3; D remains unclear. V was trimmed by 5 bases and J by 2 bases, leaving 11 bases between them. In germline, CDR1 is SGHNT, CDR2 YENEEA. The length of the CDR3 is 14 residues. Here the CDR3 reads CASSGSRFTDTQYF. CDR3 nucleotides: TGTGCCAGCAGCGGAAGCCGATTCACAGATACGCAGTATTTT.

This clonotype turned up a few times. This chain uses TRBV29-1 with TRBJ2-1; D is tentatively TRBD1 or TRBD2 (5 bases each). Germline V gene sequence: CDR1 SQVTM, CDR2 ANQGSEA. The CDR3 has 12 amino acids. The V gene lost 7 bases and the J gene lost 4 bases, with 11 bases spanning the gap. The CDR3 region is CSAGTPYNEQFF. The CDR3 DNA follows: TGCAGCGCTGGGACCCCATACAATGAGCAGTTCTTC.

This clonotype has ten or more counts. The chain has TRBV7-6 and TRBJ1-1; D gene ambiguous. V lost 5 bases, J lost 5 bases, and 12 bases lay in between. Germline V CDR1 and CDR2: SGHVS, FNYEAQ. The CDR3 runs 13 residues. The CDR3 DNA is TGTGCCAGCAGCCCGGTAATAGGTACTGAAGCTTTCTTT. It codes for CASSPVIGTEAFF.

This clonotype occurred once. An end of the junction does not agree with germline; a read error may underlie this. This chain uses TRBV7-2 with TRBJ2-1; D gene unclear. The CDR3 has 16 residues. CDR1 is SGHTA, CDR2 FQGNSA, per germline. The CDR3 nucleotides read TGTGCCGGCAGCCCCTTCCCACTGTGCTCCTACAATGAGCAGTTCTTC. Translated, it gives CAGSPFPLCSYNEQFF.

The genes are TRBV20-1 and TRBJ1-1, with a tentative D call TRBD1 (6 bases). V was clipped by 3 bases and J by 0 bases, with 11 bases between them. Germline values: CDR1 DFQATT, CDR2 SNEGSKA (reference sequence). The CDR3 runs 14 residues. In DNA, the CDR3 is TGCAGTGCTAGTAGGGGGGCAGTGAACACTGAAGCTTTCTTT. Protein: CSASRGAVNTEAFF.

Details on this clonotype: A junction boundary mismatches the germline segment, possibly from a read error. The chain is built from TRBV4-2 and TRBJ2-3, with a possible D match to TRBD2 (5 bases). The CDR3 totals 17 residues. The germline gives CDR1 LGHNA, CDR2 YNFKEQ. CDR3: CVSSREGPFRNTGELYF. The CDR3 bases are TGTGTCAGCAGCCGAGAAGGTCCGTTCCGCAACACCGGGGAGCTGTATTTT.

A word on this clonotype: The conserved closing phenylalanine or tryptophan is absent in this CDR3, likely reflecting a read error. V usage is TRBV12-3 or TRBV12-4 and J usage is TRBJ1-5; D may be TRBD1 (5 bases). This CDR3 comprises 22 residues. The CDR3 coding sequence is TGCGCCAGCAGTCCTACTGCGGCGTTGCAGGGTGTTCCCCTTAGTGGCAATCAGCCCCAGCATCTT. Residues: CASSPTAALQGVPLSGNQPQHL.

About this clonotype: Here the CDR3 omits its conserved ending phenylalanine or tryptophan, so a read error is the likely source. V and J are TRBV6-2 or TRBV6-3 and TRBJ2-5; D is possibly TRBD2 (5 bases). This CDR3 comprises 11 residues. Germline-derived CDR1 and CDR2 are MNHEY and SVGEGT. Trimming cost V 6 bases and J 10 bases, with 12 bases left between them. CDR3 bases: TGTGCCAGCAGCCCACGGGGTGGCCAGTACTCC. This translates into CASSPRGGQYS.

The rearrangement uses TRBV6-5 and TRBJ2-1; the D is unclear. This CDR3 is built from 13 residues. Trimming pared 7 bases from V and 0 bases from J, leaving 7 bases between. CDR1 and CDR2 from the germline V gene are MNHEY and SVGAGI. CDR3 nucleotide sequence: TGTGCCAGCAAAACGAGCTCCTACAATGAGCAGTTCTTC. Its translation is CASKTSSYNEQFF.

CDR3 DNA sequence: TGTGCCAGCAGCCAAGGGGGTGAGCAGTTCTTC. Protein sequence: CASSQGGEQFF. The rearrangement joins TRBV4-2 to TRBJ2-1, with D unresolved. Germline V gene sequence: CDR1 LGHNA, CDR2 YNFKEQ. The CDR3 consists of 11 residues. V lost 1 base and J 9 bases, leaving 4 bases between the germline ends.

The J gene is TRBJ2-7, the V gene TRBV20-1, with D perhaps matching TRBD2 (5 bases). The germline V gene encodes CDR1 DFQATT and CDR2 SNEGSKA (reference sequence). Deletions cut 6 bases from V and 1 base from J, with 13 bases between. This CDR3 contains 13 residues. CDR3 loop: CSARRSLSYEQYF. The CDR3 DNA is TGCAGTGCAAGGAGGTCTCTGTCCTACGAGCAGTACTTC.

The rearrangement joins TRBV7-9 to TRBJ2-1; D is undetermined. The CDR3 totals 13 residues. Deletions cut 5 bases from V and 4 bases from J, with 9 bases between. Germline V gene lookup returns CDR1 SEHNR and CDR2 FQNEAQ (reference sequence). The CDR3 DNA follows: TGTGCCAGCAGCCCTAAAGGTTACAATGAGCAGTTCTTC. It is translated as CASSPKGYNEQFF. Complete variable domain (other parts from reference TRBV7-9 and TRBJ2-1): DTGVSQNPRHKITKRGQNVTFRCDPISEHNRLYWYRQTLGQGPEFLTYFQNEAQLEKSRLLSDRFSAERPKGSFSTLEIQRTEQGDSAMYLCASSPKGYNEQFFGPGTRLTVL.

The V and J genes are TRBV20-1 and TRBJ1-2, with TRBD1 as a possible D gene (6 bases). This CDR3 region has 15 residues. V gave up 3 bases and J gave up 4 bases, with 18 bases separating them. Per the germline V gene, CDR1 is DFQATT and CDR2 is SNEGSKA (reference sequence). For the CDR3, the DNA is TGCAGTGCTAGTCCTCCGGACAGTCCTTCCTATGGCTACACCTTC. Translated: CSASPPDSPSYGYTF.

With respect to this clonotype: The CDR3 carries no conserved terminal phenylalanine or tryptophan, so it likely arises from a read error. The chain has TRBV27 and TRBJ2-7; 8 nucleotides match TRBD1. The CDR3 runs to 17 residues. Germline CDR1 and CDR2: MNHEY and SMNVEV (reference sequence). Trimming took 6 bases from V and 5 from J; bases not matched to a gene: 18. The CDR3 here is CASRSWRGNRGDHEQYL. For the CDR3, the DNA is TGTGCCAGCAGAAGTTGGCGCGGTAACAGGGGGGACCACGAGCAGTACCTC.

The chain carries TRBV5-1 and TRBJ2-7; 7 bases fit TRBD1. After removal of 6 bases from V and 2 bases from J, the junction contained 5 bases not matched to a gene. Per germline, CDR1 SGHRS and CDR2 YFSETQ. This CDR3 is 13 amino acids long. DNA for the CDR3: TGCGCCAGCATCGGGACAGAGACCTACGAGCAGTACTTC. Translated: CASIGTETYEQYF.

V is TRBV20-1 and J is TRBJ2-7; 13 nucleotides agree with TRBD2. This CDR3 has 16 amino acids. The germline V gene has CDR1 DFQATT and CDR2 SNEGSKA (reference sequence). V was pared by 4 bases and J by 4 bases, with 10 bases of the junction left unmatched. CDR3 nucleotides: TGCAGTGCTACGGGACTAGCGGGAAGGGCCCCATACGAGCAGTACTTC. Its protein product is CSATGLAGRAPYEQYF.